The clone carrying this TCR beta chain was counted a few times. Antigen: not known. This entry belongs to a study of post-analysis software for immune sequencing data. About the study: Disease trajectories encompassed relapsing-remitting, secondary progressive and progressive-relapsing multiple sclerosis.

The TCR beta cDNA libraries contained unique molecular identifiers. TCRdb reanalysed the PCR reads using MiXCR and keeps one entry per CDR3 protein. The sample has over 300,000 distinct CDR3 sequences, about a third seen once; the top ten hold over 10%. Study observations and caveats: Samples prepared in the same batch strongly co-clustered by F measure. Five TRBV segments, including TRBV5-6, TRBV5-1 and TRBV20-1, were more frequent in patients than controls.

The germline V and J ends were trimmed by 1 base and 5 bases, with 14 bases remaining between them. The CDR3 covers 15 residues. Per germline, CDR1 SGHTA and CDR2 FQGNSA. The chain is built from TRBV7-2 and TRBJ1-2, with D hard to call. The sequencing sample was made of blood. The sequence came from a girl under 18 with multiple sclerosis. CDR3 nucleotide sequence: TGTGCCAGCAGCTTAGGTTACAGACGGGGTTATGGCTACACCTTC. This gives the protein CASSLGYRRGYGYTF.